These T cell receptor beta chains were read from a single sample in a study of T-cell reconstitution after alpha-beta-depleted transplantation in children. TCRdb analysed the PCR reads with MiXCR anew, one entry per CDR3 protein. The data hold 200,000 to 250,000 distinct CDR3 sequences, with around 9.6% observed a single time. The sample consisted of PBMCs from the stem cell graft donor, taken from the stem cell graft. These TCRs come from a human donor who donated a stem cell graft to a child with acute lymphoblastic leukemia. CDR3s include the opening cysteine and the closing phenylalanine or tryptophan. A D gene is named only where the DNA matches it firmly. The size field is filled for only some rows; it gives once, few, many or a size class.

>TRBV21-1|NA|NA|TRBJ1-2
TGTGCCAGCAGCAAAGCGATGGAAGGACAGCCTCTGAACTATGGCTACACCTTC
CASSKAMEGQPLNYGYTF
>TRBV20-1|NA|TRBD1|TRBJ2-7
TGCAGTGCTACAATCCCCCCGGGACAGGGGGCAGGGGGCCAGTACTTC
CSATIPPGQGAGGQYF
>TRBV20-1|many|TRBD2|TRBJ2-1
TGCAGTGCTAAACCACTAGCGAGCTCCTACAATGAGCAGTTCTTC
CSAKPLASSYNEQFF
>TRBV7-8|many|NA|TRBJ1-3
TGTGCCAGCAGCTCCACAGGTTACTCTGGAAACACCATATATTTT
CASSSTGYSGNTIYF
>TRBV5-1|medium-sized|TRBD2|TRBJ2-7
TGCGCCAGCACCACGGGGGGAGCCTACGAGCAGTACTTC
CASTTGGAYEQYF
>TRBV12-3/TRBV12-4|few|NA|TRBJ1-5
TGTGCCAGCAGGATAGGGTTTGGACAGCCCCAGCATTTT
CASRIGFGQPQHF
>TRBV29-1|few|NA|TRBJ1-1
TGCAGCGTTTTCTATAAGCCCACTGAAGCTTTCTTT
CSVFYKPTEAFF
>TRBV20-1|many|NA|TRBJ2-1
TGCAGCTACAGGCTCTACAATGAGCAGTTCTTC
CSYRLYNEQFF
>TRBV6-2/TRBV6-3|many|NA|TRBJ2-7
TGTGCCAGCAGTTCTCGGACAGTCTCCTCCTACGAGCAGTACTTC
CASSSRTVSSYEQYF
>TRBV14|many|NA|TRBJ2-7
TGTGCCAGCAGCCTCGGGACAGAGCAGTACTTC
CASSLGTEQYF
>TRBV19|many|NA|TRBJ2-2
TGTGCCAGTAGTGCGGGCCTCACCGGGGAGCTGTTTTTT
CASSAGLTGELFF
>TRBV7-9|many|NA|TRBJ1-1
TGTGCCAGCAGCTTACTCACTGAAGCTTTCTTT
CASSLLTEAFF